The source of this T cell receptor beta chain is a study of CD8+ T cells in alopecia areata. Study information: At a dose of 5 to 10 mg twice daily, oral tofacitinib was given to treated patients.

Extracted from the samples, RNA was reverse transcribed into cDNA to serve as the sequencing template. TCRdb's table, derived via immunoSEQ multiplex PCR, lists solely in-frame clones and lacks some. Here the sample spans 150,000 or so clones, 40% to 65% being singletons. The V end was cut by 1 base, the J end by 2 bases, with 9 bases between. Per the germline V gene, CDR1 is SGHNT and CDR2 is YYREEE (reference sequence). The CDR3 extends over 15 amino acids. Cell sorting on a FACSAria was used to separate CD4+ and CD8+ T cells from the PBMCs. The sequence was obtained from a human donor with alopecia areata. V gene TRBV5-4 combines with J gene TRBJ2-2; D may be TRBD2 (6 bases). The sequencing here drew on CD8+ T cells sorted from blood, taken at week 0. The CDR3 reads CASSLRGINTGELFF. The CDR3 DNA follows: TGTGCCAGCAGCTTGCGGGGGATTAACACCGGGGAGCTGTTTTTT. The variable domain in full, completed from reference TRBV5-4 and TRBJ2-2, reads ETGVTQSPTHLIKTRGQQVTLRCSSQSGHNTVSWYQQALGQGPQFIFQYYREEENGRGNFPPRFSGLQFPNYSSELNVNALELDDSALYLCASSLRGINTGELFFGEGSRLTVL.